These T cell receptor beta chains were read from a single sample in a study of blood T cell repertoires in COVID-19. The table came from immunoSEQ multiplex PCR; TCRdb's copy has only in-frame clones and leaves some out. The repertoire consists of 200,000 to 250,000 clones, with about 90% occurring once and the leading ten covering 0.8% to 1%. Sequencing was performed on peripheral blood. These receptors were obtained from a man in his fifties or sixties with COVID-19, enrolled during active disease. Both conserved end residues are part of each CDR3. The D gene is left open where the match is weak. Not all rows give a size; the values are once, few, many and, for expanded clones, a class.

size | J | D | V | DNA | CDR3
- | TRBJ2-4 | - | TRBV7-2 | TGTGCCAGCAGCACAAGAAACCTAGCCAAAAACATTCAGTACTTC | CASSTRNLAKNIQYF
- | TRBJ1-1 | TRBD1 | TRBV29-1 | TGCAGCGTTGAGGAGACAGGGGTATTGAACACTGAAGCTTTCTTT | CSVEETGVLNTEAFF
- | TRBJ2-7 | TRBD1 | TRBV18 | TGTGCCAGCTCAAATAGGACAGGGGTGGACGAGCAGTACTTC | CASSNRTGVDEQYF
- | TRBJ2-7 | TRBD2 | TRBV7-2 | TGTGCCAGCAGCACTCTAGCGGGGAAAACCTACGAGCAGTACTTC | CASSTLAGKTYEQYF
few | TRBJ1-5 | TRBD1 | TRBV30 | TGTGCCTGGAGTCCACCGGGGACAGGGGTTTATCAGCCCCAGCATTTT | CAWSPPGTGVYQPQHF
- | TRBJ1-2 | TRBD1 | TRBV3-1/TRBV3-2 | TGTGCCAGCAGCCGAGGGGACAGGGGGCGGGTCGACTATGGCTACACCTTC | CASSRGDRGRVDYGYTF
few | TRBJ1-1 | - | TRBV6-5 | TGTGCCAGCAGTTATTACCCGACAGTTAACACTGAAGCTTTCTTT | CASSYYPTVNTEAFF
- | TRBJ1-1 | - | TRBV9 | TGTGCCAGCAGCGTAGCCGGTTGGACTGAAGCTTTCTTT | CASSVAGWTEAFF
- | TRBJ2-7 | TRBD1 | TRBV6-6 | TGTGCCAGCAGTTACTTATCGGACAGGGCCGAGCAGTACTTC | CASSYLSDRAEQYF
- | TRBJ2-2 | TRBD1 | TRBV7-7 | TGTGCTAGCAGCTTAAGCGGGACAGGGTCCGGGGAGCTGTTTTTT | CASSLSGTGSGELFF
- | TRBJ2-7 | TRBD2 | TRBV10-3 | TGTGCCATCAGTGAGTCGACTAGCGGGAGGGCTTACGAGCAGTACTTC | CAISESTSGRAYEQYF
- | TRBJ1-2 | - | TRBV29-1 | TGCAGCGTTCAATATTTGGAGATGGGTGGCTACACCTTC | CSVQYLEMGGYTF
once | TRBJ2-2 | - | TRBV27 | TGTGCCAGCAGTTTCGGGGGACGGACCGGGGAGCTGTTTTTT | CASSFGGRTGELFF
- | TRBJ2-7 | TRBD2 | TRBV5-1 | TGCGCCAGCTCACCCAGCGGGGGGGAGGCCTACGAGCAGTACTTC | CASSPSGGEAYEQYF
once | TRBJ1-1 | - | TRBV3-1/TRBV3-2 | TGTGCCAGCAGCCAAGCGGCGGTGAACACTGAAGCTTTCTTT | CASSQAAVNTEAFF
- | TRBJ2-7 | TRBD1 | TRBV9 | TGTGCCAGCAGCCGAGGACAGGGTGACACCGAGCAGTACTTC | CASSRGQGDTEQYF
- | TRBJ2-5 | - | TRBV9 | TGTGCCAGCAGCTCCTCCATCCGGGACAAAGAGACCCAGTACTTC | CASSSSIRDKETQYF
once | TRBJ2-2 | - | TRBV24-1 | TGTGCCACCAGTGTAGGGGGTGACACCGGGGAGCTGTTTTTT | CATSVGGDTGELFF
- | TRBJ2-7 | TRBD1 | TRBV10-1 | TGCGCCAGCAGTGGGACAGGGTTCCCCTACGAGCAGTACTTC | CASSGTGFPYEQYF
- | TRBJ1-4 | - | TRBV6-5 | TGTGCCAGCAGACCCCAGGGGAAAACTAATGAAAAACTGTTTTTT | CASRPQGKTNEKLFF
- | TRBJ2-5 | TRBD2 | TRBV3-1/TRBV3-2 | TGTGCCAGCAGCCAAGACAAGTCCGGGACTAGCGGGGGAAGGACCCAGTACTTC | CASSQDKSGTSGGRTQYF
- | TRBJ1-1 | - | TRBV12-3/TRBV12-4 | TGTGCCAGCCGTCATCGGGGGAGCACTGAAGCTTTCTTT | CASRHRGSTEAFF
- | TRBJ1-1 | TRBD1 | TRBV28 | TGTGCCAGCAGTTGGGCAAAACTACAGGGGCGGGGAGCTTTCTTT | CASSWAKLQGRGAFF
- | TRBJ2-1 | TRBD2 | TRBV27 | TGTGCCAGCAGCCGACCTGTGCGGGAGTCGGGGAGGTTCAATGAGCAGTTCTTC | CASSRPVRESGRFNEQFF
- | TRBJ2-6 | - | TRBV29-1 | TGCAGCGTTGCCAGGGTGGGAACTACTGGGGCCAACGTCCTGACTTTC | CSVARVGTTGANVLTF
- | TRBJ2-3 | - | TRBV4-3 | TGCGCCAGCAGCCAACAGACAGGTAGCACAGATACGCAGTATTTT | CASSQQTGSTDTQYF
once | TRBJ2-1 | TRBD2 | TRBV3-1/TRBV3-2 | TGTGCCAGCAGCCCGACTAGCGGGGCCTACAATGAGCAGTTCTTC | CASSPTSGAYNEQFF